This T cell receptor (beta chain) was identified in a study of monozygotic twins with inflammatory bowel disease. On this clonotype: Antigen: not known.

CDR3 size: 15 residues. Germline V gene lookup returns CDR1 SGHRS and CDR2 YFSETQ. Investigators pulled total RNA out of whole blood and did not sort T cells. Template switching incorporated UMIs with a 6-nucleotide sample barcode. TCRdb re-analyzed the 5' RACE reads; it lists each CDR3 protein once, without DNA. Across approximately 390,000 distinct CDR3 sequences, the top ten clones capture 2.4% of the sample. Study-level points and caveats: No difference in repertoire similarity was seen between concordant and discordant twins, possibly because power was limited. On the inverse Simpson index, IBD patients scored lower for TCRbeta diversity than healthy co-twins.

This chain joins TRBV5-1 and TRBJ1-3. The sequence was obtained from a human donor with ulcerative colitis or Crohn's disease, or a healthy co-twin of an affected twin (not recorded which). The sequenced sample was blood. Here the CDR3 reads CASSEQGISGNTIYF.